Listed below are T cell receptor beta chains from one sample, sequenced in a study of cytomegalovirus exposure and HLA in healthy donors. The data were produced by immunoSEQ multiplex PCR, yet TCRdb's version contains in-frame clones alone and is incomplete. The data show 120,000 or so clones, around 80% seen once. Material for sequencing was PBMCs. Every receptor here comes from a man aged 50-59 years in good health and CMV-seronegative. CDR3s include the opening cysteine and the closing phenylalanine or tryptophan. A D gene is named only where the DNA matches it firmly. Clone size, where shown, is once, few, many, or a class for clones that have expanded.

>NA|16|TRBD2|TRBJ2-3|TRBV5-4
TGTGCCAGCAGCTTGCGCCTAGCGGACAGCACAGATACGCAGTATTTT
CASSLRLADSTDTQYF
>NA|15|NA|TRBJ2-1|TRBV5-6
TGTGCCAGCAGCTTGGATCCCCAGGTCTACAATGAGCAGTTCTTC
CASSLDPQVYNEQFF
>NA|15|TRBD2|TRBJ2-1|TRBV18
TGTGCCAGCTCAAAAGGGACTAGCTTAGGCAATGAGCAGTTCTTC
CASSKGTSLGNEQFF
>NA|14|TRBD1|TRBJ1-1|TRBV10-3
TGTGCCATCAGAGGACAGGGCACGAACACTGAAGCTTTCTTT
CAIRGQGTNTEAFF
>NA|15|NA|TRBJ2-3|TRBV11-2
TGTGCCAGCAGCACCAACCCCGTGGCAGGAGATACGCAGTATTTT
CASSTNPVAGDTQYF
>NA|14|NA|TRBJ1-1|TRBV5-5
TGTGCCAGCAGTGGAGCGAACCTGAACACTGAAGCTTTCTTT
CASSGANLNTEAFF
>NA|11|NA|TRBJ2-7|TRBV7-2
TGTGCCAGCAGTCTGACTTACGAGCAGTACTTC
CASSLTYEQYF
>NA|17|NA|TRBJ1-1|TRBV6-1
TGTGCCAGCAGTGGGATACAGGGAGCCCAGATGAACACTGAAGCTTTCTTT
CASSGIQGAQMNTEAFF
>NA|12|TRBD2|TRBJ2-1|TRBV7-3
TGTGCCAGCAGCTTAGCGGGAGCTGAGCAGTTCTTC
CASSLAGAEQFF
>NA|15|TRBD1|TRBJ2-1|TRBV29-1
TGCAGCGTCCACAGGGGGACAGATGTATACAATGAGCAGTTCTTC
CSVHRGTDVYNEQFF
>NA|13|TRBD2|TRBJ2-7|TRBV2
TGTGCCGGTGAGGCTAGCGGGAACCACGAGCAGTACTTC
CAGEASGNHEQYF
>NA|14|NA|TRBJ2-7|TRBV11-1
TGTGCCAGCAGCTTAAATGGGCCAGCCTACGAGCAGTACTTC
CASSLNGPAYEQYF
>NA|17|TRBD2|TRBJ2-2|TRBV7-6
TGTGCCAGCAGCTTAGAAGCGGGGTCTACGAACACCGGGGAGCTGTTTTTT
CASSLEAGSTNTGELFF
>NA|14|TRBD2|TRBJ2-7|TRBV15
TGTGCCACCAGAAGGACTAGCGGGACCTACGAGCAGTACTTC
CATRRTSGTYEQYF
>NA|18|TRBD1|TRBJ1-5|TRBV28
TGTGCCAGCAGTCAACTTACCCTAGGACAGGGCAGTGAGCAGCCCCAGCATTTT
CASSQLTLGQGSEQPQHF
>few|14|NA|TRBJ2-2|TRBV4-3
TGCGCCAGCAGCCAATTACTAGCTTCCGGGGAGCTGTTTTTT
CASSQLLASGELFF
>NA|15|TRBD1|TRBJ1-1|TRBV19
TGTGCCAGTAGTAGCCGGGACAGGGGGAAGAGTGAAGCTTTCTTT
CASSSRDRGKSEAFF
>NA|16|NA|TRBJ2-3|TRBV6-6
TGTGCCAGCAGTTACTCGATGGGGGCGCGGGGGGATACGCAGTATTTT
CASSYSMGARGDTQYF
>NA|14|NA|TRBJ1-5|TRBV30
TGTGCCTGGAGTGGTCAGGCTATCAATCAGCCCCAGCATTTT
CAWSGQAINQPQHF
>once|17|TRBD1|TRBJ1-2|TRBV28
TGTGCCAGCTCATCCGTAGGACAGGGGGCTTTTAACTATGGCTACACCTTC
CASSSVGQGAFNYGYTF
>NA|16|NA|TRBJ1-4|TRBV4-2
TGTGCCAGCAGCCAAGATCCGCGGTTCGCTAATGAAAAACTGTTTTTT
CASSQDPRFANEKLFF
>NA|18|TRBD2|TRBJ2-1|TRBV27
TGTGCCAGCAGCCTCCGGACTAGCGGGGGGGCGGGAGTTCATGAGCAGTTCTTC
CASSLRTSGGAGVHEQFF
>NA|15|TRBD1|TRBJ2-7|TRBV6-5
TGTGCCAGCAGTTACTCCCGGGACAGGGGGTACGAGCAGTACTTC
CASSYSRDRGYEQYF
>NA|15|TRBD1|TRBJ1-2|TRBV19
TGTGCCAGTAGTACGACCGGGACAGGGACGTCCGGCTACACCTTC
CASSTTGTGTSGYTF
>once|14|NA|TRBJ2-7|TRBV6-5
TGTGCCAGCAGTTCGAGGCCAGGGATCCACGAGCAGTACTTC
CASSSRPGIHEQYF
>NA|14|NA|TRBJ1-5|TRBV9
TGTGCCAGCAGCGTCTCCGGTAGCAATCAGCCCCAGCATTTT
CASSVSGSNQPQHF
>NA|16|TRBD1|TRBJ2-7|TRBV7-8
TGTGCCAGCAGCCGCTACCCGGGACAGGGGGCCTACGAGCAGTACTTC
CASSRYPGQGAYEQYF
>NA|14|NA|TRBJ1-4|TRBV4-1
TGCGCCAGCAGCCATGAGGCAACTAATGAAAAACTGTTTTTT
CASSHEATNEKLFF
>NA|16|NA|TRBJ1-5|TRBV6-1
TGTGCCAGCAGTGAATACCTGGCAGGGCGGAATCAGCCCCAGCATTTT
CASSEYLAGRNQPQHF
>few|17|NA|TRBJ1-5|TRBV5-6
TGTGCCAGCAGCTTGCGGGATCCGCAGGGGTGGGCTCAGCCCCAGCATTTT
CASSLRDPQGWAQPQHF
>NA|13|NA|TRBJ2-5|TRBV6-6
TGTGCCAGCAGTTACGGGGGCGTGGAGACCCAGTACTTC
CASSYGGVETQYF
>NA|15|TRBD1|TRBJ2-7|TRBV5-4
TGTGCCAGCAGCGCTTCCGGGACAGGGGTCTACGAGCAGTACTTC
CASSASGTGVYEQYF
>NA|17|NA|TRBJ1-5|TRBV5-4
TGTGCCAGCAGCTTGTTCGGGCAGGGCGAAGGAAGTGAGGCCCAGCATTTT
CASSLFGQGEGSEAQHF
>NA|14|NA|TRBJ2-1|TRBV5-1
TGCGCCAGCAGCGAGGAGCAGATCTACAATGAGCAGTTCTTC
CASSEEQIYNEQFF
>NA|14|TRBD1|TRBJ2-5|TRBV5-1
TGCGCCAGCAAATTCCGGGACAGGATAGAGACCCAGTACTTC
CASKFRDRIETQYF
>NA|15|NA|TRBJ2-3|TRBV19
TGTGCCAGTAGAGCGTCGTCGACGGCCACAGATACGCAGTATTTT
CASRASSTATDTQYF
>NA|13|NA|TRBJ1-5|TRBV18
TGTGCCAGCTCACCATCCAACCTAGGGCCCCAGCATTTT
CASSPSNLGPQHF
>few|11|NA|TRBJ2-7|TRBV20-1
TGCAGTGCCCCGGGGGTCTACGAGCAGTACTTC
CSAPGVYEQYF
>NA|15|NA|TRBJ2-5|TRBV7-9
TGTTCCAGCAGCTCCGTGGTCGGGGGAAGTGAGACCCAGTACTTC
CSSSSVVGGSETQYF
>NA|14|TRBD1|TRBJ2-3|TRBV5-1
TGCGCCAGCAGCCGAGACAGGGCCCCAGATACGCAGTATTTT
CASSRDRAPDTQYF